Sequencing of this TCR beta chain was carried out in a study of shared clonotypes between healthy human individuals. Points from the study as a whole: Estimated clonotype richness was generally higher in naive than memory subsets. Sampling involved blood alone; tissue repertoires likely differ.

In the sorted-subset replicate PCRs, 150 to 200 ng DNA, around 30,000 T cell genomes, was used. Clones were sequenced by immunoSEQ multiplex PCR, and TCRdb holds only the in-frame ones, with some missing. Seen here are about 590,000 clones, just under 97% observed once, and the top ten hold approximately 0.1%. This clone has a single count. Antigen specificity is unknown. Between the trimmed V and J ends, which lost 4 bases and 1 base, there was a span of 12 bases. Germline CDR1 and CDR2: SGHDT and YYEEEE. This CDR3 is 14 amino acids long. Naive CD8 cells lacked CD45RO and underwent positive selection for CCR7, leaving out terminally differentiated effector memory CD45RA+ cells.

The chain is built from TRBV5-6 and TRBJ2-7; D is possibly TRBD2 (6 bases). Sequencing used naive CD8+ T cells sorted from blood. The sequence was collected from a woman in her 30s in good health. The CDR3 nucleotides read TGTGCCAGCAGCCCGGGAGTAGCTTCCTACGAGCAGTACTTC. It specifies CASSPGVASYEQYF. Supplemented by reference TRBV5-6 and TRBJ2-7, the full variable domain reads DAGVTQSPTHLIKTRGQQVTLRCSPKSGHDTVSWYQQALGQGPQFIFQYYEEEERQRGNFPDRFSGHQFPNYSSELNVNALLLGDSALYLCASSPGVASYEQYFGPGTRLTVT.